These 10 T cell receptor beta chains share one sample of origin, sequenced in a study of tissue T cells after allogeneic stem cell transplantation. Clones were sequenced by immunoSEQ multiplex PCR, and TCRdb holds only the in-frame ones, with some missing. Altogether 1,200 to 1,500 clones are present, around 80% being singletons, with the ten largest covering roughly a quarter. The source material was stomach tissue, sampled at autopsy. The receptor set was obtained from a male patient aged 35-75 years with steroid-refractory graft-versus-host disease after an allogeneic stem cell transplant. Some of the T cells might come from the graft donor.

This clone was recorded a few times. This sequence joins TRBV19 and TRBJ2-2; no clear D gene. Germline V gene lookup returns CDR1 LNHDA and CDR2 SQIVND (reference sequence). Trimming stripped 3 bases from V and 4 bases from J, with 15 bases between. CDR3 length equals 16 residues. CDR3 in amino acids: CASSIPLGSGTGELFF. CDR3 bases: TGTGCCAGTAGTATCCCCTTGGGCTCCGGCACCGGGGAGCTGTTTTTT.

This clone came up a few times. The genes are TRBV11-3 and TRBJ2-3, with a weak D call TRBD2 (6 bases). The germline CDR1 and CDR2 sequences are SGHNT and YENEEA. V lost 8 bases, J lost 1 base, and 16 bases lay in between. The CDR3 length is 15 residues. The DNA for the CDR3 is TGTGCCAGCGGCCGGTCTGGCGGGGGCACAGATACGCAGTATTTT. Protein product: CASGRSGGGTDTQYF.

The chain employs TRBV6-2 or TRBV6-3 and TRBJ2-3, with TRBD2 matching 8 bases. The CDR3 consists of 19 residues. CDR1 is MNHEY and CDR2 is SVGEGT in the germline V gene. V shed 2 bases, J shed 4 bases, and the junction held 17 bases outside the gene matches. The CDR3 nucleotides read TGTGCCAGCAGTTACGTGTCAATCGGCCTCAGCGGGGGATCAGATACGCAGTATTTT. It encodes CASSYVSIGLSGGSDTQYF.

This clone was observed a handful of times. The V call is TRBV7-9, the J call TRBJ1-4; D call uncertain. V shed 4 bases and J shed 7 bases, with 16 bases lying between them. The CDR3 is 15 amino acids. CDR1 is SEHNR, CDR2 FQNEAQ, per germline (reference sequence). CDR3 loop: CASSSANVRAEKLFF. The CDR3 DNA sequence: TGTGCCAGCAGCTCGGCGAACGTGAGGGCTGAAAAACTGTTTTTT.

This chain joins TRBV18 and TRBJ2-1; tentative D call: TRBD2 (6 bases). V was shortened by 5 bases and J by 9 bases, with 20 bases between the two germline ends. The CDR3 is 15 residues long. Germline assignment: CDR1 KGHSH and CDR2 LQKENI. CDR3 loop: CASSYGHPAGTEQFF. The CDR3 bases are TGTGCCAGCTCATACGGACATCCCGCGGGGACTGAGCAGTTCTTC.

The V call is TRBV7-3, the J call TRBJ2-2; 7 nucleotides align to TRBD1. CDR1 is SGHTA and CDR2 is FQGTGA in the germline V gene. CDR3 size: 14 residues. The junction had 5 bases not matched to a gene; V was cut back by 5 bases and J by 5 bases. The CDR3 bases are TGTGCCAGCAGCCGATCACAGGGGACCGGGGAGCTGTTTTTT. It codes for CASSRSQGTGELFF.

The chain links TRBV4-3 to TRBJ2-7; D remains ambiguous. Germline-derived CDR1 and CDR2 are LGHNA and YSLEER. This CDR3 has 13 amino acids. V was trimmed by 0 bases and J by 6 bases, leaving 9 bases between them. The CDR3 protein is CASSQERSAEQYF. The CDR3 DNA reads as TGCGCCAGCAGCCAAGAGAGGTCCGCCGAGCAGTACTTC.

The chain combines TRBV7-8 with TRBJ1-4; D perhaps matches TRBD1 (5 bases). CDR1 and CDR2 from the germline V gene are SGHVS and FQNEAQ. Trimming took 5 bases from V and 2 from J, leaving 18 bases between them. The CDR3 is 17 amino acids. CDR3 loop: CASSPLDSVITNEKLFF. CDR3 bases: TGTGCCAGCAGCCCCCTAGACAGTGTAATCACTAATGAAAAACTGTTTTTT.

The DNA of the CDR3 is TGCGCCAGCAGCGTGACAGGCTCCCCTGGGGCCAACGTCCTGACTTTC. This encodes CASSVTGSPGANVLTF. V usage is TRBV5-1 and J usage is TRBJ2-6; perhaps TRBD1 as D (6 bases). The V gene lost 4 bases and the J gene lost 2 bases, with 13 bases spanning the gap. CDR3 length: 16 residues. The V gene's germline CDR1 is SGHRS and CDR2 YFSETQ.

The chain carries TRBV19 and TRBJ1-5; TRBD1 might be the D (5 bases). V lost 4 bases, J lost 0 bases, and 10 bases lay in between. Germline CDR1 is LNHDA and CDR2 is SQIVND (reference sequence). The CDR3 length is 15 residues. The CDR3 DNA sequence: TGTGCCAGTAGTAGACCAGGGACTAGCAATCAGCCCCAGCATTTT. Its translation is CASSRPGTSNQPQHF.